This T cell receptor (beta chain) was recovered during a study of blood T cell repertoires in COVID-19. Only in-frame clones appear in the TCRdb table, and some are missing; sequencing was by immunoSEQ multiplex PCR. The profile covers around 99,000 clones, with 80% to 90% appearing a single time and 4.9% taken by the ten largest. The CDR3 spans 16 residues. Germline V CDR1 and CDR2: SGHTA, FQGNSA. Trimming took 7 bases from V and 3 from J, leaving 21 bases between them. Sequenced: peripheral blood. This sequence originates from a man aged 35 to 55 with active or convalescent COVID-19. V gene TRBV7-2 combines with J gene TRBJ1-1, with D tentatively TRBD1 (6 bases). As DNA, the CDR3 is TGTGCCAGCACCCTCATCGGCAGGGGAAGGGACACTGAAGCTTTCTTT. This sequence encodes CASTLIGRGRDTEAFF. Full variable domain (remainder filled in from reference TRBV7-2 and TRBJ1-1): GAGVSQSPSNKVTEKGKDVELRCDPISGHTALYWYRQSLGQGLEFLIYFQGNSAPDKSGLPSDRFSAERTGGSVSTLTIQRTQQEDSAVYLCASTLIGRGRDTEAFFGQGTRLTVV.